These 9 T cell receptor beta chains were sequenced from one sample in a study of OX40 agonist ivuxolimab in advanced cancers. Method: immunoSEQ multiplex PCR; TCRdb's copy keeps in-frame clones and lacks some. The table records roughly 76,000 clones, roughly 92% of them present only once. The sequences come from CD4+ or CD8+ T cells sorted from blood, collected in a trial of the OX40 agonist ivuxolimab. The receptors come from an adult with an advanced solid tumor such as melanoma, head and neck, liver or kidney cancer.

The chain couples TRBV10-3 to TRBJ2-5; 8 nucleotides agree with TRBD1. Per the germline V gene, CDR1 is ENHRY and CDR2 is SYGVKD. The CDR3 runs to 15 residues. J gave up 0 bases and V 3 bases, and 3 bases lay outside the gene matches. In DNA, the CDR3 is TGTGCCATCAGTGAAAGACAGGGGAACCAAGAGACCCAGTACTTC. Translating it yields CAISERQGNQETQYF.

The CDR3 coding sequence is TGCGCCAGCAGCCAAGTCGGGACAGGGTCCACCTACGAGCAGTACTTC. Amino acid sequence: CASSQVGTGSTYEQYF. The chain has TRBV4-1 and TRBJ2-7; 9 positions match TRBD1. CDR1 and CDR2 (germline): MGHRA, YSYEKL. The J segment lost 2 bases and the V segment lost 1 base, leaving 6 bases of the junction unmatched. The CDR3 spans 16 residues.

The chain joins TRBV27 to TRBJ1-2; TRBD1 is a possible D gene (5 bases). Trimming stripped 0 bases from V and 5 bases from J, with 10 bases between. Germline assignment: CDR1 MNHEY and CDR2 SMNVEV (reference sequence). The CDR3 has 14 amino acids. As DNA, the CDR3 is TGTGCCAGCAGTTTATCGATCGGGGGGTATGGCTACACCTTC. This translates into CASSLSIGGYGYTF.

The gene calls are TRBV10-3 and TRBJ2-5; perhaps TRBD2 as D (6 bases). The germline V gene encodes CDR1 ENHRY and CDR2 SYGVKD. The V end lost 1 base, the J end lost 1 base, and 13 bases lay between the germline ends. The CDR3 contains 16 residues. The CDR3: CAISELWRGPQETQYF. CDR3 DNA: TGTGCCATCAGTGAGTTATGGCGGGGCCCCCAAGAGACCCAGTACTTC.

The chain links TRBV2 to TRBJ2-1, with D unclear. V lost 3 bases, J lost 1 base, and 10 bases lay in between. Germline V lookup: CDR1 SNHLY, CDR2 FYNNEI. This CDR3 spans 15 amino acids. The CDR3 bases are TGTGCCAGCAGTGACGACGCAGGTTCCTACAATGAGCAGTTCTTC. It codes for CASSDDAGSYNEQFF.

The chain couples TRBV4-3 to TRBJ2-7; the D gene could be TRBD1 or TRBD2 (6 bases each). Germline CDR1 reads LGHNA; CDR2 reads YSLEER. CDR3 length: 15 amino acids. Trimming took 4 bases from V and 1 from J, leaving 14 bases between them. The CDR3 nucleotides read TGCGCCAGCAGCCCCGGGGGACACGGGTCCTACGAGCAGTACTTC. Translation: CASSPGGHGSYEQYF.

V gene TRBV9 combines with J gene TRBJ2-7; TRBD2 aligns across 8 bases. Germline assignment: CDR1 SGDLS and CDR2 YYNGEE. CDR3 length: 15 amino acids. Germline trimming cut 4 bases from V and 1 base from J; bases unmatched to any gene: 7. For the CDR3, the DNA is TGTGCCAGCAGCCCCTCGGGAGGGCATTCCTACGAGCAGTACTTC. This encodes CASSPSGGHSYEQYF.

This chain connects TRBV11-2 to TRBJ1-5; perhaps TRBD1 as D (5 bases). CDR1 SGHAT and CDR2 FQNNGV come from the germline V gene. The V end was cut by 1 base, the J end by 0 bases, with 16 bases between. The CDR3 runs to 18 residues. The CDR3 reads CASSLGWDGPYSNQPQHF. The CDR3 DNA reads as TGTGCCAGCAGCTTAGGTTGGGACGGACCTTATAGCAATCAGCCCCAGCATTTT.

This chain connects TRBV7-2 to TRBJ2-7; no clear D gene. V lost 1 base to trimming and J lost 3 bases, with 10 bases between them. Germline-derived CDR1 and CDR2 are SGHTA and FQGNSA. This CDR3 has 14 residues. CDR3 residues: CASSLGWHGYEQYF. As DNA, the CDR3 is TGTGCCAGCAGCTTAGGGTGGCACGGCTACGAGCAGTACTTC.